These T cell receptor beta chains were read from a single sample in a study of cytomegalovirus exposure and HLA in healthy donors. The data were produced by immunoSEQ multiplex PCR, yet TCRdb's version contains in-frame clones alone and is incomplete. Of some 170,000 clones in the sample, around 79% were seen once. The specimen sequenced was PBMCs. Receptors originate from a man between 35 and 55 years old in good health and CMV-seropositive. Each CDR3 is given with its conserved first and last residue. D genes are given only for firm matches. Only some rows state a clone size, as once, few, many or a class for expanded clones.

V gene	D gene	J gene	clone size	CDR3 DNA	CDR3 protein
TRBV7-9	TRBD1	TRBJ1-5	-	TGTGCCAGCAGGTCGGACAGGGTTGGGAATCAGCCCCAGCATTTT	CASRSDRVGNQPQHF
TRBV7-2	-	TRBJ2-5	-	TGTGCCAGCAGCTTAGGGCGTCTAGCCCTAGAGACCCAGTACTTC	CASSLGRLALETQYF
TRBV19	TRBD2	TRBJ2-7	-	TGTGCCAGTAGAAGGGAGGGATCACGGGACGAGCAGTACTTC	CASRREGSRDEQYF
TRBV6-1	-	TRBJ2-3	-	TGTGCCAGCAGTGGATCGACTGGGGAGAGCACGCAGTATTTT	CASSGSTGESTQYF
TRBV14	-	TRBJ2-7	-	TGTGCCAGCAGCCAAGTCCGAACAGGGTCTTCGGTCGAGCAGTACTTC	CASSQVRTGSSVEQYF
TRBV5-4	-	TRBJ2-7	-	TGTGCCAGCAATCTTCCAAGTCGGGAGCAGTACTTC	CASNLPSREQYF
TRBV10-2	TRBD1	TRBJ1-1	once	TGCGCCACCAGGGACAGGGGGCTCACTGAAGCTTTCTTT	CATRDRGLTEAFF
TRBV11-3	-	TRBJ2-1	-	TGTGCCAGCACTAGGGCGGAGGAATACAATGAGCAGTTCTTC	CASTRAEEYNEQFF
TRBV11-3	TRBD1	TRBJ2-7	-	TGTGCCAGCAGCCTCCTCCGGGACAGCTACGAGCAGTACTTC	CASSLLRDSYEQYF
TRBV18	TRBD2	TRBJ2-1	-	TGTGCCAGCTCACCACCGGGACTAGCGGTCTACAATGAGCAGTTCTTC	CASSPPGLAVYNEQFF
TRBV7-3	TRBD1	TRBJ2-5	-	TGTGCCAGCGCCCCGACAGGGGGCGCCGAGACCCAGTACTTC	CASAPTGGAETQYF
TRBV15	TRBD1	TRBJ2-1	-	TGTGCCACCAGCAGAGCGGACAGGGTAAGCTACAATGAGCAGTTCTTC	CATSRADRVSYNEQFF
TRBV7-2	-	TRBJ2-7	-	TGTGCCAGCAGCTTAGGGCAGGCATGGGCCGAGCAGTACTTC	CASSLGQAWAEQYF
TRBV7-9	-	TRBJ1-1	-	TGTGCCAGCAGCTTAGGAGGGAGAGCTTTCTTT	CASSLGGRAFF
TRBV7-2	TRBD1	TRBJ1-1	-	TGTGCCAGCAGTCAAAACTCCGGGACAGGGATTGAAGCTTTCTTT	CASSQNSGTGIEAFF
TRBV6-1	-	TRBJ2-5	-	TGTGCCAGCGATCCAGTGGGGCCCCAAGAGACCCAGTACTTC	CASDPVGPQETQYF
TRBV12-5	TRBD2	TRBJ2-1	-	TGTGCTAGTGGTTTGCCGCTAGCGGGGCTCTACAATGAGCAGTTCTTC	CASGLPLAGLYNEQFF
TRBV18	TRBD1	TRBJ1-2	-	TGTGCCAGCTCACCCCGGGACAGCGGATCTGGAGGCTACACCTTC	CASSPRDSGSGGYTF
TRBV4-1	-	TRBJ2-7	-	TGCGCCAGCAGCCAAGCCGCGGTCGCGGGCGGGACCTACGAGCAGTACTTC	CASSQAAVAGGTYEQYF
TRBV2	-	TRBJ2-2	once	TGTGCCAGCAGTATGGACTGGCGGAGCACCGGGGAGCTGTTTTTT	CASSMDWRSTGELFF
TRBV5-5	-	TRBJ1-2	-	TGTGCCAGCAGCTGGGCCGGGGACTATGGCTACACCTTC	CASSWAGDYGYTF
TRBV29-1	TRBD1	TRBJ1-2	-	TGCAGCGTTGAAGAACCCCGGGACAGGGGTGGCTACACCTTC	CSVEEPRDRGGYTF
TRBV1	-	TRBJ2-3	-	TGCACCAGCAGCCTCGGACTAGCGGGAATAGATACGCAGTATTTT	CTSSLGLAGIDTQYF
TRBV25-1	TRBD1	TRBJ1-4	-	TGTGCCAGCAGTGCAATACCGGGACAGGGGTTGAACGAAAAACTGTTTTTT	CASSAIPGQGLNEKLFF
TRBV7-9	TRBD1	TRBJ1-5	-	TGTGCCAGCAGCCCAGGACAGGGTAGCGCGAACCAGCCCCAGCATTTT	CASSPGQGSANQPQHF
TRBV15	-	TRBJ2-2	-	TGTGCCACCAGTCTGGAGGGGAACACCGGGGAGCTGTTTTTT	CATSLEGNTGELFF
TRBV5-4	-	TRBJ2-6	-	TGTGCCAGCAGCGTAGTTTACTCTGGGGCCAACGGCCTGACTTTC	CASSVVYSGANGLTF
TRBV10-3	TRBD1	TRBJ1-2	-	TGTGCCATCAGTGACTTTCCGGGACAGGACACCTTC	CAISDFPGQDTF
TRBV19	TRBD1	TRBJ1-2	-	TGTGCCAGTAGTATAGATCACGCCGGGACAGTGTTATATGGCTACACCTTC	CASSIDHAGTVLYGYTF
TRBV25-1	TRBD2	TRBJ2-1	once	TGTGCCAGCAGTGAACCCCGGGGGGGCTCCTACAATGAGCAGTTCTTC	CASSEPRGGSYNEQFF
TRBV28	-	TRBJ2-7	-	TGTGCCAGCAGTCCCCCTAGGCGCGGCCCCTACGAGCAGTACTTC	CASSPPRRGPYEQYF
TRBV6-5	-	TRBJ1-1	once	TGTGCCAGCAGGGGGTGGGGGCAGGGCACTGAAGCTTTCTTT	CASRGWGQGTEAFF
TRBV18	TRBD2	TRBJ2-7	-	TGTGCCAGCTCAGGGGACATTTGGTTTTCGTTAGCGGGAGGGAAACGAGCCTACGAGCAGTACTTC	CASSGDIWFSLAGGKRAYEQYF
TRBV28	-	TRBJ1-2	-	TGTGCCAGCAGTTTCAGGGCGCTTTTCAGGGGCTACACCTTC	CASSFRALFRGYTF
TRBV6-1	-	TRBJ2-3	few	TGTGCCAGCAGTGAATTGCAGATTAAAAACACAGATACGCAGTATTTT	CASSELQIKNTDTQYF
TRBV6-1	-	TRBJ1-5	few	TGTGCCAGCATCTTCAGGGAGGCTAGCAATCAGCCCCAGCATTTT	CASIFREASNQPQHF
TRBV18	-	TRBJ2-7	-	TGTGCCAGCTCACCCCGAGCATACGAGCAGTACTTC	CASSPRAYEQYF
TRBV10-3	TRBD1	TRBJ2-7	-	TGTGCCATCAGTGGACAGGGGACCTACGAGCAGTACTTC	CAISGQGTYEQYF
TRBV6-5	TRBD2	TRBJ2-7	once	TGTGCCAGCAGTTGGGGGCGGGCTAGCGGGTCCTACGAGCAGTACTTC	CASSWGRASGSYEQYF
TRBV11-2	TRBD2	TRBJ2-2	-	TGTGCCAGCAGCTTGCGGGAGAGATACACCGGGGAGCTGTTTTTT	CASSLRERYTGELFF
TRBV10-2	-	TRBJ1-2	-	TGCGCCAGCAGTGAGAGCCACTTGGAGGGCTACACCTTC	CASSESHLEGYTF
TRBV27	TRBD1	TRBJ2-1	few	TGTGCCAGCAGTACAGGGGGCGCGACTCTTGAGCAGTTCTTC	CASSTGGATLEQFF
TRBV10-1	TRBD2	TRBJ2-4	-	TGCGCCAGCAGTGATCCTAGTGCGGGAGGCCACAGTCAGTACTTC	CASSDPSAGGHSQYF
TRBV9	-	TRBJ2-7	-	TGTGCCAGCAGCGTGAAGGGAGACTACGAGCAGTACTTC	CASSVKGDYEQYF
TRBV25-1	-	TRBJ2-6	-	TGTGCCACCGGGGACAACAAAAACTCTGGGGCCAACGTCCTGACTTTC	CATGDNKNSGANVLTF
TRBV7-3	TRBD2	TRBJ2-7	-	TGTGCCAGCAGCTCAACTAGCGACTCCTACGAGCAGTACTTC	CASSSTSDSYEQYF
TRBV5-1	-	TRBJ1-2	once	TGCGCCAGCAGCCCGGCCGGAGCTGTCGGCTACACCTTC	CASSPAGAVGYTF
TRBV29-1	-	TRBJ1-2	-	TGCAGCGTTGAATCGCTAAGAGGCGGCTACACCTTC	CSVESLRGGYTF
TRBV5-1	-	TRBJ2-5	-	TGCGCCAGCAGCTTGGGGGGGGTCCAAGAGACCCAGTACTTC	CASSLGGVQETQYF
TRBV6-5	-	TRBJ2-7	-	TGTGCCAGCAGTTACTCCCAGGGTTCCAACGAGCAGTACTTC	CASSYSQGSNEQYF
TRBV4-1	TRBD2	TRBJ2-1	-	TGCGCCAGCAGCCTGATTCTAGCGGGAAATACTTATTATGAGCAGTTCTTC	CASSLILAGNTYYEQFF
TRBV7-9	-	TRBJ1-4	-	TGTGCCAGCAGCTTAGTATCCAGGGAAGAAAAACTGTTTTTT	CASSLVSREEKLFF